The 10 T cell receptor beta chains below all came from one sample that was sequenced in a study of blood T cell repertoires in COVID-19. TCRdb keeps only in-frame clones here, not all; method: immunoSEQ multiplex PCR. Counted here are roughly 75,000 clones, around 72% occurring once; the ten biggest clones make up about 2.5%. Sequences were obtained from peripheral blood. These receptors all come from a human donor with acute or convalescent COVID-19. The donor label of this sample is uncertain.

The V call is TRBV9, the J call TRBJ1-1, with TRBD1 identical over 7 bases. Unmatched junction bases numbered 2, after V lost 3 bases and J lost 3 bases. The CDR3 sequence is 13 residues long. The germline V gene has CDR1 SGDLS and CDR2 YYNGEE. CDR3 sequence reads: CASSGQGDTEAFF. DNA of the CDR3: TGTGCCAGCAGCGGACAGGGCGACACTGAAGCTTTCTTT.

The J gene is TRBJ1-2, the V gene TRBV11-2; D is undetermined. The CDR3 consists of 12 residues. Trimming left V 5 bases short and J 2 bases short, with 6 bases between. Germline V gene sequence: CDR1 SGHAT, CDR2 FQNNGV. The CDR3 loop reads CASSDGNYGYTF. The CDR3 nucleotides are TGTGCCAGCAGCGACGGGAACTATGGCTACACCTTC. Looking up the rest from reference TRBV11-2 and TRBJ1-2 gives the full variable domain: EAGVAQSPRYKIIEKRQSVAFWCNPISGHATLYWYQQILGQGPKLLIQFQNNGVVDDSQLPKDRFSAERLKGVDSTLKIQPAKLEDSAVYLCASSDGNYGYTFGSGTRLTVV.

The chain carries TRBV19 and TRBJ1-4, with TRBD1 identical over 8 bases. The J segment lost 7 bases and the V segment lost 3 bases, leaving 10 bases of the junction unmatched. CDR1 is LNHDA and CDR2 is SQIVND in the germline V gene (reference sequence). The CDR3 totals 16 residues. DNA of the CDR3: TGTGCCAGTAGTATCCCCGGACAGGGCCGAGGTGAAAAACTGTTTTTT. It codes for CASSIPGQGRGEKLFF.

The J gene is TRBJ1-1, the V gene TRBV24-1; D unresolved. V lost 5 bases to trimming and J lost 5 bases, with 11 bases between them. CDR1 is KGHDR and CDR2 is SFDVKD in the germline V gene. This CDR3 has 13 amino acids. CDR3 amino acids: CATSVNSGTEAFF. The CDR3 bases are TGTGCCACCAGTGTGAACTCCGGTACTGAAGCTTTCTTT.

The chain combines TRBV7-9 with TRBJ2-4, with D perhaps matching TRBD2 (6 bases). The CDR3 is made up of 14 amino acids. The V gene's germline CDR1 is SEHNR and CDR2 FQNEAQ (reference sequence). The V gene lost 1 base and the J gene lost 8 bases, with 12 bases spanning the gap. The chain's CDR3 is CASSLDRRDDIQYF. As DNA, the CDR3 is TGTGCCAGCAGCTTAGATCGGAGGGACGACATTCAGTACTTC.

The chain uses TRBV19 and TRBJ2-1; D is unclear. CDR3 length equals 16 residues. V lost 2 bases and J lost 5, with 16 bases in between. The germline V gene encodes CDR1 LNHDA and CDR2 SQIVND (reference sequence). CDR3 nucleotide sequence: TGTGCCAGTAGTATACGGTTAGCAAGAAGGAACAATGAGCAGTTCTTC. Translating gives CASSIRLARRNNEQFF.

This clone was detected only a few times. The chain has TRBV27 and TRBJ2-1; 9 bases fit TRBD1. There are 15 residues in the CDR3. The germline V gene encodes CDR1 MNHEY and CDR2 SMNVEV (reference sequence). V shed 6 bases, J shed 4 bases, and the junction held 7 bases outside the gene matches. In DNA form, the CDR3 reads TGTGCCAGCAGCCAAGGGACAGGGATGTACAATGAGCAGTTCTTC. It is translated as CASSQGTGMYNEQFF.

The genes are TRBV6-5 and TRBJ1-2, with 7 bases that match TRBD1. The germline gives CDR1 MNHEY, CDR2 SVGAGI. V lost 6 bases and J lost 8; bases outside the gene matches: 15. CDR3 length: 15 residues. CDR3 coding DNA: TGTGCCAGCAGCAAACGACAGGGAATGGGACGCGGCTACACCTTC. It encodes CASSKRQGMGRGYTF.

The chain has TRBV9 and TRBJ2-5, with D perhaps TRBD2 (6 bases). Deletions cut 4 bases from V and 5 bases from J, with 21 bases between. Germline CDR1 SGDLS, CDR2 YYNGEE. This CDR3 is 16 amino acids long. The CDR3 sequence is CASSPSGTPGWETQYF. The CDR3 DNA reads TGTGCCAGCAGCCCTTCCGGGACTCCTGGGTGGGAGACCCAGTACTTC.

The rearrangement joins TRBV10-3 to TRBJ2-5; TRBD2 matches at 8 bases. CDR1 and CDR2 from the germline V gene are ENHRY and SYGVKD. The junction had 8 bases not matched to a gene; V was cut back by 6 bases and J by 5 bases. This CDR3 has 14 amino acids. The CDR3 loop is CAISLGGARETQYF. The CDR3 DNA reads as TGTGCCATCAGCCTCGGGGGGGCTCGGGAGACCCAGTACTTC.